This T cell receptor beta chain was captured by sequencing in a study of brain T cells in children with intractable seizures (dated by TCRdb to 2020 to 2023). Study-level background: As a first screen for immune gene transcripts, resected brain tissue from roughly 57 pediatric epilepsy surgery cases was run on a NanoString immunology panel. About 65% of the 12 selected surgery cases also had pre-surgery blood sequenced, which left four cases with brain tissue only. What the authors observed across the whole study: The patients' HCMV serostatus was not known, and viral specificity was inferred solely from CDR3 sequence similarity. Sequencing depth differed between pre- and post-surgery blood, so clones missing from the pre-surgery sample may reflect undersampling.

For this clone: The antigen it recognizes is unknown. No much larger clone is present one base from it, and per-base qualities are unavailable.

The junction shows trimming of 5 bases on V and 3 bases on J, plus 13 bases between the germline ends. Taken from the germline V gene, the CDR1 and CDR2 loops are SGHNT and YENEEA. The CDR3 sequence holds 15 residues, the cysteine and phenylalanine included. CDR3 DNA is the only sequence kept; it has 45 bases, read in frame from the first base. The immunoSEQ assay was applied to genomic DNA to generate the TCR beta chain sequences. The original pipeline was this. Any CDR3 sequence that did not begin with the conserved framework cysteine at position 104 was removed by hand. To get clonality, the normalized Shannon's Diversity Index was subtracted from one, giving values from 0 (maximal diversity) to 1 (oligoclonal). Chi-squared comparison-of-proportions tests were used to check whether the frequency of the same CDR3 differed between samples, for example brain versus blood. Public clonotypes were found by searching immuneACCESS, and the VDJdb browser was used to assess similarity to known antiviral clonotypes. The source is immuneACCESS, and TCRdb retained only in-frame sequences with V and J called. Part of the clones is not carried over; for the studies checked, unresolved V genes explain less than half of this, and the remainder is unexplained. V and J calls plus clone size are reproduced from that table; the DNA served to infer D and trimming. For this sample the table gives about 340,000 clones, of which nearly 95% were detected only once. Roughly 5.7% of the sample is held by the ten biggest clonotypes.

The time point label for this specimen denotes: blood from clinic visit 5 months post-surgery; TSC patient then seizure free. Surgery cases with the highest brain T cell transcript signatures were selected for TCR beta chain sequencing of brain tissue and, where available, blood. Prior to surgery, the patients had been treated with at least one anti-epileptic drug. The TCR-sequenced patients were children whose drug-resistant epilepsy was caused by tuberous sclerosis complex, focal cortical dysplasia, Rasmussen encephalitis or hemimegalencephaly. Bulk genomic DNA was extracted from unsorted brain tissue and whole blood with the Monarch genomic DNA purification kit.

The chain was built from TRBV11-3 and TRBJ1-4; the D gene is unclear. This sequence originates from a boy under three years old with tuberous sclerosis and intractable seizures. Sample: peripheral blood, taken roughly 5 months after surgery. The nucleotide sequence reads as follows: TGTGCCAGCAGCCCCACCCGGGCCCCTAATGAAAAACTGTTTTTT. Its amino acids are CASSPTRAPNEKLFF.